The entry below gives a single TCR beta chain sequence along with its context. 13 Jbeta primers and 60 Vbeta primers were used for the PCR. The assay was immunoSEQ multiplex PCR, and TCRdb's table has in-frame clones only and misses some. The sample yields roughly 120,000 clones, around three quarters seen once. This record belongs to a study of cytomegalovirus exposure and HLA in healthy donors. This CDR3 contains 14 residues. The ends were cut back, 4 bases at V and 10 bases at J, with 14 bases in the middle. Germline CDR1 reads MNHEY; CDR2 reads SVGAGI. The specimen was PBMCs. This rearrangement joins TRBV6-5 to TRBJ1-6; D is uncertain. The source is a man between 18 and 35 years old in good health and CMV-seronegative. CDR3 sequence reads: CASSSSYGNSPLHF. Written as DNA, the CDR3 is TGTGCCAGCAGTTCTTCCTACGGGAACTCACCCCTCCACTTT.